A single TCR beta chain is shown here with its context. Its recognized antigen is unknown. A much larger clone is a single base away; this may be a read error. The DNA is left out, because the CDR3 cannot be placed on it with certainty; the CDR3 is given as TCRdb lists it. These data belong to a study of T cells in Graves' hyperthyroidism and ophthalmopathy (dated by TCRdb to about 2019). For the study in its entirety: Peripheral blood was sampled at the time of initial diagnosis, prior to any treatment. A discovery cohort of 95 to 100 patients, roughly 43 with Graves' ophthalmopathy and under 60 with stable Graves' hyperthyroidism, was used to find distinguishing TCR V-J signatures. For training and testing, the 100 or so patients in the discovery cohort were randomly divided in a 7:3 ratio. After blood sampling, hyperthyroidism patients were treated with methimazole at a starting dose of 30 mg daily, and ophthalmopathy patients were treated with high-dose intravenous methylprednisolone. Prospective prediction of ophthalmopathy was tested in an independent validation cohort of 18 hyperthyroidism patients and some 17 patients who later progressed to ophthalmopathy. The paper reports TCR Vbeta CDR3 sequencing of approximately 130 peripheral blood samples: around 45 ophthalmopathy, under 85 hyperthyroidism and around 17 progressor patients. The study also compared thyroid tissue and blood T-cell repertoires from over 5 Graves' hyperthyroidism patients. Study-level results and caveats: Most expanded thyroid clonotypes (frequency above 0.001) were also found in blood, which suggests that blood repertoires may mirror thyroid immune responses. No statistical method was used to set the sample size in advance, and investigators knew the group allocation. A model built on a 13 V-J signature distinguished ophthalmopathy from stable hyperthyroidism, reaching 87.88% sensitivity and 81.08% specificity in cross-validation and 80%/75% in testing. In validation, the model predicted progression to ophthalmopathy with roughly 70% sensitivity and 72% to 75% specificity, a median of around 6.6 months before onset.

The CDR3 holds 16 amino acids from the cysteine to the phenylalanine. According to the germline V gene, CDR1 reads SNHLY and CDR2 reads FYNNEI. Stable Graves' hyperthyroidism was defined as no progression to ophthalmopathy during 18 months of follow-up. Hyperthyroidism patients were newly diagnosed, with disease duration under 2 months, and aged 18 to 65 years. The study excluded patients with uncontrolled infections, other autoimmune diseases, pregnancy or lactation. Diagnoses relied on clinical symptoms, serum thyroxine and TRAb, thyroid ultrasound and orbital computed tomography. PBMCs were separated from roughly 10 ml of fresh peripheral blood using Ficoll-Paque density gradient centrifugation. Total RNA was extracted with Trizol reagent, and quality was checked on an Agilent 2100 Bioanalyzer. Amplification of TCR beta CDR3 regions was carried out from RNA transcripts. For the first round of RT-PCR on the TCR CDR3, the HTBI primer set was used together with the Qiagen OneStep RT-PCR kit. Libraries were constructed in a second round of multiplex PCR, after which size selection and purification were carried out. Libraries were sequenced paired-end with 100 bp reads on an Illumina HiSeq2000. As for how the authors treated the data: SOAPnuke was used to process the raw data, with reads discarded if the reads contained adapters or uncalled bases, had a mean Phred below 15, or lacked an exact constant-primer or identifier match. High-quality paired reads were merged with COPE v1.2.5, and unique nucleotide sequences were defined as clonotypes. MiTCR v1.1 was used to align clonotypes to the IMGT TRBV, TRBD and TRBJ reference segments. Only V-J combinations with frequency above 0.0001, covering 98% to 99.2% of repertoires, were analysed. A TCS score was defined as the ratio between F50 (clonal expansion) and ExV (chaos), using BLOSUM62-based TCRdist between CDR3 peptides within each V-J. Welch's t-statistics and random forest reduced 500 to 650 V-J features to under 15, which were used in a naive Bayes classifier (R e1071). Starting from the raw public reads, TCRdb applied fastp trimming at Q25, assembled clones with MiXCR and retained in-frame beta chains. Rows matching on CDR3 protein sequence are summarized as one entry with the most common DNA and genes. Clone size and V and J calls follow TCRdb, not the original study. The sample table records a few hundred thousand distinct CDR3 sequences; about 15% of these occur just once. The ten top clones hold less than 9.5% of the sample.

Sequencing was performed on blood. The receptor was isolated from a woman aged 25 to 45 with Graves' hyperthyroidism. Recombination linked TRBV2 to TRBJ2-1; TRBD1 is the table's D call and was not checked against the DNA. For the CDR3, the sequence is CASSEVGAGAYNERFF.